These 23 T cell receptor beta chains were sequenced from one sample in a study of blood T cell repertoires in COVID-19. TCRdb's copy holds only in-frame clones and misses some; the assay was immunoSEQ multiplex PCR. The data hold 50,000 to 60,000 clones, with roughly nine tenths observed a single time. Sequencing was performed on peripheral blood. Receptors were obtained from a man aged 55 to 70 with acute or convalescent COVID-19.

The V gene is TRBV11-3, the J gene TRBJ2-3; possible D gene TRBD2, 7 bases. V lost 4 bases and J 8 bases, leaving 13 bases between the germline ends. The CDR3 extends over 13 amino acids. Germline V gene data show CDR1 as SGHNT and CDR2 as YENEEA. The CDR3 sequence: CASSSTGGVTQYF. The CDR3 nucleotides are TGTGCCAGCAGCTCGACGGGGGGCGTTACGCAGTATTTT.

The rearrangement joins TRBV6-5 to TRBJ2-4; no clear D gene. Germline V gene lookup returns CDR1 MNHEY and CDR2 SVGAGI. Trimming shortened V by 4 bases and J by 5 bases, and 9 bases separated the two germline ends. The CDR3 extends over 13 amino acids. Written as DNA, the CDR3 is TGTGCCAGCAGTTCTACAGCTCAAAACATTCAGTACTTC. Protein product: CASSSTAQNIQYF.

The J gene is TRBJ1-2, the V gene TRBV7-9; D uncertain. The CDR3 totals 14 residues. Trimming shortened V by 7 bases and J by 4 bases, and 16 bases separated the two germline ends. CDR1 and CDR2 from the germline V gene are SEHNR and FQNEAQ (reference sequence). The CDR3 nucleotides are TGTGCCAGCAACCTCTTGGGCAGTCTCTATGGCTACACCTTC. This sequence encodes CASNLLGSLYGYTF.

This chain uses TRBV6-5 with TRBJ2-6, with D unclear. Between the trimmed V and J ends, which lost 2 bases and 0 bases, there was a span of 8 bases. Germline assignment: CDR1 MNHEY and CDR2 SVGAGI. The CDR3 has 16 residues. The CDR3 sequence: CASSYGGASGANVLTF. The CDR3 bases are TGTGCCAGCAGTTACGGCGGCGCCTCTGGGGCCAACGTCCTGACTTTC.

CDR3 region: CASLPTWAGTRSEAFF. The CDR3 nucleotides are TGTGCCAGCTTACCAACCTGGGCGGGGACTAGGTCTGAAGCTTTCTTT. The V gene is TRBV11-2, the J gene TRBJ1-1, with a tentative D call TRBD1 (5 bases). The germline CDR1 and CDR2 sequences are SGHAT and FQNNGV. The ends were cut back, 8 bases at V and 6 bases at J, with 25 bases in the middle. The length of the CDR3 is 16 residues.

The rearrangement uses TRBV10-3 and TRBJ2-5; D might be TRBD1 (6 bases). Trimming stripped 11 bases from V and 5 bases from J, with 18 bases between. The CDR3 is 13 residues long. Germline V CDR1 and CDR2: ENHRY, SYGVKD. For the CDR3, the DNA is TGTGCCTCAAACTCCGACAGGACGGAGACCCAGTACTTC. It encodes CASNSDRTETQYF.

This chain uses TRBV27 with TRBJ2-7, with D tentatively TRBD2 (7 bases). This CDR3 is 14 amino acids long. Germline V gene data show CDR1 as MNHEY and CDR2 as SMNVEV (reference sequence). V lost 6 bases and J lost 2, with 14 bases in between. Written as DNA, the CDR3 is TGTGCCAGCAGCCGAAGGGGGGGCCCCTACGAGCAGTACTTC. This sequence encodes CASSRRGGPYEQYF.

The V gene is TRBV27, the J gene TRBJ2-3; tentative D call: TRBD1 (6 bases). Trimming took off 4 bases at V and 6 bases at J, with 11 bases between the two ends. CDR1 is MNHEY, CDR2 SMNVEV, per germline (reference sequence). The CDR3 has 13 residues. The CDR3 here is CASSWGPRDTQYF. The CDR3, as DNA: TGTGCCAGCAGTTGGGGGCCGAGGGATACGCAGTATTTT.

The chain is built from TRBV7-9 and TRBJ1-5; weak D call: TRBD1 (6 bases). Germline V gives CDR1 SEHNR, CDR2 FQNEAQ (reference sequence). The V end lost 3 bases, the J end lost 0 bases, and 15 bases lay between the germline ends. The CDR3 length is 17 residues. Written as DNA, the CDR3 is TGTGCCAGCAGCTTGGTGACAGGAAGTTATAGCAATCAGCCCCAGCATTTT. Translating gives CASSLVTGSYSNQPQHF.

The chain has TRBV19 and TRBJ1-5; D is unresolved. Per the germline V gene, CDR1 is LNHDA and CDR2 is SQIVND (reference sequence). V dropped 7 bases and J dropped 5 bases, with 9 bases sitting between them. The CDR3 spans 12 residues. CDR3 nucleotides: TGTGCCAGTACATCCCCATATCAGCCCCAGCATTTT. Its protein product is CASTSPYQPQHF.

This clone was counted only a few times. The CDR3 spells CASSPEDRGVGGYTF. The CDR3 DNA reads as TGCGCCAGCAGCCCAGAGGACAGGGGAGTCGGTGGCTACACCTTC. This sequence joins TRBV4-1 and TRBJ1-2, with 9 bases fitting TRBD1. Germline-derived CDR1 and CDR2 are MGHRA and YSYEKL. The CDR3 length is 15 residues. V gave up 4 bases and J gave up 7 bases; unmatched junction bases: 10.

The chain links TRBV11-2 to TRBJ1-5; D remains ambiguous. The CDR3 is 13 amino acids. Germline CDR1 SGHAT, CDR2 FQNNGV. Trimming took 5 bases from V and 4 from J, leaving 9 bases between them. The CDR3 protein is CASSLFENQPQHF. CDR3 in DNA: TGTGCCAGCAGCCTCTTCGAGAATCAGCCCCAGCATTTT.

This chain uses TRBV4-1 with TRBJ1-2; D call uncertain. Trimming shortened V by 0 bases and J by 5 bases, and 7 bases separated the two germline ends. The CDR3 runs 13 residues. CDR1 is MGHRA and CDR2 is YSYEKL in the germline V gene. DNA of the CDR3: TGCGCCAGCAGCCAAGAAGCGGGTTATGGCTACACCTTC. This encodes CASSQEAGYGYTF.

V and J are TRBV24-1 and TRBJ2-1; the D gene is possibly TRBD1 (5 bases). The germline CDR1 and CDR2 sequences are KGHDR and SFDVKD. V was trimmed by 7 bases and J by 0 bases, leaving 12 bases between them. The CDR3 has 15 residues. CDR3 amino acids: CATSPQGFSYNEQFF. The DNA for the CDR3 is TGTGCCACCAGCCCTCAGGGATTCTCCTACAATGAGCAGTTCTTC.

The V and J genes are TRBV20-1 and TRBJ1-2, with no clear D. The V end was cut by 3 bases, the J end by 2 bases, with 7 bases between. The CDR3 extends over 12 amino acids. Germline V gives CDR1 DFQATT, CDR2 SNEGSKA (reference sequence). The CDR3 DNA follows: TGCAGTGCTAGTATCGGGAACTATGGCTACACCTTC. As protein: CSASIGNYGYTF.

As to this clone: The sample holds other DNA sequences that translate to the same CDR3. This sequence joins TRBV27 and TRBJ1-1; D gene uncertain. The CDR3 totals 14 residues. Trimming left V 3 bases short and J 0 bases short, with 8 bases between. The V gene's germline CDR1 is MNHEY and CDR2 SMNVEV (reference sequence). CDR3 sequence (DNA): TGTGCCAGCAGTTTGCGAGGGTTGAACACTGAAGCTTTCTTT. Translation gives CASSLRGLNTEAFF.

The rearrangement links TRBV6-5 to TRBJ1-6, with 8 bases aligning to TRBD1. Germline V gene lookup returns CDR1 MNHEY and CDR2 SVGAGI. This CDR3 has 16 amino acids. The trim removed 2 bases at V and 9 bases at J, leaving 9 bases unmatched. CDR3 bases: TGTGCCAGCAGTTACACAGGACAGGGTCGAAGTTCACCCCTCCACTTT. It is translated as CASSYTGQGRSSPLHF.

The CDR3 bases are TGCAGCGTTGACCTCAACAGGGTGGCAGCGGACACCTTC. Amino acids: CSVDLNRVAADTF. J is TRBJ1-2 and V is TRBV29-1, with D perhaps matching TRBD1 (6 bases). This CDR3 spans 13 amino acids. Trimming took 3 bases from V and 12 from J, leaving 20 bases between them. The germline V gene encodes CDR1 SQVTM and CDR2 ANQGSEA.

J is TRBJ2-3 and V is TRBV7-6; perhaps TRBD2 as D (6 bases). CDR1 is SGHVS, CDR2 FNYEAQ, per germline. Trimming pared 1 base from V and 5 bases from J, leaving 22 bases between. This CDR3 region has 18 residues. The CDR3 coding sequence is TGTGCCAGCAGCTTAGTCTCAACCGGGAGCCTGACCAGAGATACGCAGTATTTT. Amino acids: CASSLVSTGSLTRDTQYF.

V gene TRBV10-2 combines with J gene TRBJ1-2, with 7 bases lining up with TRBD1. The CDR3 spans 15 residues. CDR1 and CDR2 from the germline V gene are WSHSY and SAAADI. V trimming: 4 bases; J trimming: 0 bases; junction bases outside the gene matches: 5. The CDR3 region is CASSATGVANYGYTF. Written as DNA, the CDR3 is TGCGCCAGCAGTGCAACAGGGGTGGCTAACTATGGCTACACCTTC.

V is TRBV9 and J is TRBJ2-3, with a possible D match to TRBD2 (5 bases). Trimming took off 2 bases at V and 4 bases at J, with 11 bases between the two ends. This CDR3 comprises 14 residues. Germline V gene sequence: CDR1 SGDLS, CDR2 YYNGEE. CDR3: CASSVGLASDTQYF. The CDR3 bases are TGTGCCAGCAGCGTCGGACTGGCCTCAGATACGCAGTATTTT.

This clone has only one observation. The chain's CDR3 is CASSPTGGRYEQYF. In DNA form, the CDR3 reads TGCGCCAGCAGCCCCACAGGGGGAAGATACGAGCAGTACTTC. The J gene is TRBJ2-7, the V gene TRBV5-1, with 8 nucleotides matching TRBD1. Germline CDR1 and CDR2: SGHRS and YFSETQ. Trimming took 4 bases from V and 4 from J; bases not matched to a gene: 7. This CDR3 contains 14 residues. Complete variable domain (other parts from reference TRBV5-1 and TRBJ2-7): KAGVTQTPRYLIKTRGQQVTLSCSPISGHRSVSWYQQTPGQGLQFLFEYFSETQRNKGNFPGRFSGRQFSNSRSEMNVSTLELGDSALYLCASSPTGGRYEQYFGPGTRLTVT.

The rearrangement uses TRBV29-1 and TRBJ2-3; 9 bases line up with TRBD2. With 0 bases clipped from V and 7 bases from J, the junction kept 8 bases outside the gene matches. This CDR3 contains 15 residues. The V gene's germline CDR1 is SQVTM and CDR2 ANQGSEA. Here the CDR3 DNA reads TGCAGCGTTGAAGAAGGTAGCGGGGGCCCATATACGCAGTATTTT. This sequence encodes CSVEEGSGGPYTQYF.